These T cell receptor beta chains were read from a single sample in a study of blood T cell repertoires in COVID-19. The method was immunoSEQ multiplex PCR; TCRdb's version includes in-frame clones alone and lacks a portion of them. The sample contains tens of thousands of clones, around 84% of which appear only once. Specimen: peripheral blood. These receptors all stem from a man aged 65 to 79 with acute or convalescent COVID-19. The CDR3 runs from the conserved cysteine through the conserved F or W. The D gene is left open where the match is weak. Only some rows state a clone size, as once, few, many or a class for expanded clones.

abundance,v_gene,j_gene,d_gene,CDR3nt,CDR3aa
-,TRBV5-1,TRBJ1-1,-,TGCGCCAGCAGCTTGACAGCAGGCGTGGACACTGAAGCTTTCTTT,CASSLTAGVDTEAFF
-,TRBV9,TRBJ2-4,-,TGTGCCAGCAGCGGCCCCGGGTCCCGGGTCGAGGGAGCGAACATTCAGTACTTC,CASSGPGSRVEGANIQYF
-,TRBV6-5,TRBJ2-5,-,TGTGCCAGCGCAAGCAGGGGTTCGGAAAAGACCCAGTACTTC,CASASRGSEKTQYF
few,TRBV7-2,TRBJ1-2,-,TGTGCCAGCAGCTTAGCAGGGGCGTATGGCTACACCTTC,CASSLAGAYGYTF
once,TRBV27,TRBJ1-6,TRBD1,TGTGCCAGCAGTTTAGGACAGGGGGCTTCACCCCTCCACTTT,CASSLGQGASPLHF
-,TRBV5-1,TRBJ1-1,-,TGCGCCAGCAGCTTGGTATTCGGGTCGGACACTGAAGCTTTCTTT,CASSLVFGSDTEAFF
-,TRBV27,TRBJ2-7,TRBD2,TGTGCCAGCAGCCGGACTAGCGGCCCCTACGAGCAGTACTTC,CASSRTSGPYEQYF
once,TRBV18,TRBJ2-1,-,TGTGCCAGCTCACCTGCTGTGGACTTACCCCATGGTGGGCAGTTCTTC,CASSPAVDLPHGGQFF
-,TRBV19,TRBJ1-3,-,TGTGCCAGTAGTGCAACAGGTGTGGACACCATATATTTT,CASSATGVDTIYF
-,TRBV4-1,TRBJ1-1,TRBD1,TGCGCCAGCAGTTACAGGGGTAGCACTGAAGCTTTCTTT,CASSYRGSTEAFF
-,TRBV7-2,TRBJ1-1,-,TGTGCCAGCAGCCTCCCCGTAGCTGAAGCTTTCTTT,CASSLPVAEAFF
-,TRBV5-1,TRBJ2-2,-,TGCGCCAGCAGCTTGACGCGGAACACCGGGGAGCTGTTTTTT,CASSLTRNTGELFF
once,TRBV13,TRBJ1-1,-,TGTGCCAGCAGCTCTCAGACAGGAAACACTGAAGCTTTCTTT,CASSSQTGNTEAFF